The entry below gives a single TCR beta chain sequence along with its context. The CDR3 is 14 amino acids. V shed 8 bases and J 8 bases; nucleotides not matched to a gene: 10. Per germline, CDR1 MNHEY and CDR2 SMNVEV (reference sequence). This entry comes from a study of control samples from healthy donors and cancer patients. Sequencing used immunoSEQ multiplex PCR; TCRdb keeps in-frame clones, though not all of them. The sample records some 120,000 clones, roughly 90% being singletons. This receptor was obtained from a man in his fifties in good health. The V call is TRBV27, the J call TRBJ1-4; 8 nucleotides agree with TRBD1. The sample was blood. The CDR3 DNA reads as TGTGCCAGCTCCCCGGACAGGGCTCAGGAAAAACTGTTTTTT. It is translated as CASSPDRAQEKLFF. The full variable domain, in which reference TRBV27 and TRBJ1-4 provide the parts outside the CDR3, is EAQVTQNPRYLITVTGKKLTVTCSQNMNHEYMSWYRQDPGLGLRQIYYSMNVEVTDKGDVPEGYKVSRKEKRNFPLILESPSPNQTSLYFCASSPDRAQEKLFFGSGTQLSVL.